This T cell receptor (beta chain) was sequenced for a study of molecular identifiers for immune sequencing clone quantification. Study-level background: In replicates, RNA taken from 20,000 or 100,000 naive CD8 cells was divided five ways, and four portions underwent sequencing. Study-wide findings and caveats: Clones above 20 RNA copies contained over 97% of effector molecules and under 1% of naive molecules. Barcode sharing among identical TCR molecules could make large clones appear smaller.

This clonotype was seen many times. Its antigen is undetermined. A CD8+CD4-CCR7+CD45RA+ gate was used to sort naive CD8 T cells. TCRdb processed the PCR reads anew with MiXCR; each CDR3 protein has one entry. The sample consists of tens of thousands of distinct CDR3 sequences, around 18% of them appearing once. This clonotype was obtained from a human donor in good health. Some libraries in this study had Jurkat cell RNA spiked in. What was sequenced was naive CD8+ T cells from blood, with Jurkat cell RNA spiked in. The subset: FACS-sorted CD8+CD4-CCR7+CD45RA+ naive T cells.

CDR3 nucleotide sequence: TGTGCTAGTGGCAAGTCTAGCCAGGAACTTCAAGAGACCCAGTACTTC. Translating it yields CASGKSSQELQETQYF. This chain joins TRBV12-5 and TRBJ2-5; perhaps TRBD2 as D (5 bases). This CDR3 has 16 residues. CDR1 and CDR2 (germline): LGHNT, FRNRAP. Between the trimmed V and J ends, which lost 6 bases and 2 bases, there was a span of 19 bases.